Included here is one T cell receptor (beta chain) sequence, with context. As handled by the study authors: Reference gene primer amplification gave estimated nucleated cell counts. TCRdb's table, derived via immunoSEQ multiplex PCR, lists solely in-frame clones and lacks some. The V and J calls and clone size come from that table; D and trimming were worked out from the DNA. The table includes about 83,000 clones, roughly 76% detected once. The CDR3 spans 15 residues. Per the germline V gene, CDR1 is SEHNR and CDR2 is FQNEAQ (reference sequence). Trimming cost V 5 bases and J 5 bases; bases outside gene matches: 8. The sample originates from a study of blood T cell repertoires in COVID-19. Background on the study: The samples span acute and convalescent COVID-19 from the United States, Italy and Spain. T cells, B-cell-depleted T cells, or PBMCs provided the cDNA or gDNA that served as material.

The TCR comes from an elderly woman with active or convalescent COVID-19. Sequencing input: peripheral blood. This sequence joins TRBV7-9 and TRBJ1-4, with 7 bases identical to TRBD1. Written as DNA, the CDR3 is TGTGCCAGCAGCCCCTCGGGACAGCTGAATGAAAAACTGTTTTTT. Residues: CASSPSGQLNEKLFF.